This T cell receptor beta chain was documented in a study of blood T cells in healthy people across ages. Study results and limitations: Researchers report that TCR beta diversity correlated strongly with naive T cell percentage. Compared with aged donors, long-lived donors showed fewer expanded clones, suggesting selection.

This clonotype was seen only a few times. Its antigen is currently unknown. Primed by a sample-barcoded 5' primer and a J-beta primer mix, a second PCR proceeded for about 7 to 11 cycles. Every cDNA molecule bore a tag from a template-switch adaptor containing 12 random nucleotides. CDR3-containing paired-end reads numbered at least 2.5 million in each sample. TCRdb called the 5' RACE reads again in MiXCR, with one record for every CDR3 protein. The sample records roughly 930,000 distinct CDR3 sequences, 40% to 60% being singletons. The CDR3 is 16 amino acids. Germline V gene data show CDR1 as SGHTA and CDR2 as FQGNSA. The J segment lost 0 bases and the V segment lost 6 bases, leaving 5 bases of the junction unmatched.

The sequence was collected from a man aged 30 to 39 in good health. V usage is TRBV7-2 and J usage is TRBJ2-3, with 11 bases matching TRBD2. Specimen: blood. The CDR3 DNA reads TGTGCCAGCAGTTATGCTAGCGGGGGGAGCACAGATACGCAGTATTTT. Translated: CASSYASGGSTDTQYF.